The entry below describes one T cell receptor (beta chain). The data belong to a study of sequential checkpoint blockade in melanoma. Some clones are missing from TCRdb's copy, which holds only in-frame ones; the method was immunoSEQ multiplex PCR. The profile shows 4,000 or so clones, roughly a fifth of them singletons. The CDR3 length is 14 residues. Germline CDR1 MNHGY, CDR2 SAAAGT. The V end lost 4 bases, the J end lost 5 bases, and 11 bases lay between the germline ends. Sample treatment: randomized to nivolumab then ipilimumab (arm A) or the reverse (arm B). The sequencing here drew on tumor tissue (inferred from file names), taken from a patient given nivolumab and ipilimumab in sequence. The rearrangement uses TRBV6-8 and TRBJ2-2; no definite D call. This clonotype originated in a human donor with melanoma. The CDR3 protein is CASSFLPRTGELFF. The CDR3 DNA is TGTGCCAGCAGTTTTCTACCCCGGACCGGGGAGCTGTTTTTT.